The present T cell receptor (beta chain) was sequenced within a study of control samples from healthy donors and cancer patients. The protocol was immunoSEQ multiplex PCR, while the TCRdb copy is restricted to in-frame clones and leaves out a portion. The sample shows 100,000 to 150,000 clones, over 75% of them seen only once. Per germline, CDR1 KGHDR and CDR2 SFDVKD. Trimming cost V 4 bases and J 7 bases; bases outside gene matches: 15. The CDR3 totals 17 residues. V gene TRBV24-1 combines with J gene TRBJ2-1, with 7 bases aligning to TRBD2. The source material was blood. This TCR came from a man aged 35-49 years in good health. CDR3 sequence: CATSDPTPGGLRNEQFF. The CDR3 coding sequence is TGTGCCACCAGTGACCCTACACCGGGGGGTCTGAGGAATGAGCAGTTCTTC.